Sequencing of this TCR beta chain was carried out in a study of regulatory T cells in long-lasting Graves disease. Study results and caveats: Persistent Graves' patients showed reduced TCR diversity versus newly diagnosed patients.

V was trimmed by 1 base and J by 0 bases, leaving 7 bases between them. CDR3 length: 15 amino acids. In germline, CDR1 is LNHDA, CDR2 SQIVND (reference sequence). iRepertoire HTBI primers and Arm-PCR of CDR3 regions built TCR beta libraries. TCRdb analysed the multiplex PCR reads with MiXCR anew, one entry per CDR3 protein. In the table there are some 370,000 distinct CDR3 sequences, roughly 12% of which are singletons. Noted time point: newly diagnosed GD, antithyroid drugs for less than 3 months. TCR sequences were obtained from RNA taken from PBMCs. Of note for this clonotype: No antigen is known for it.

These records were also assigned to another study, of T cells in Graves' hyperthyroidism and ophthalmopathy.

V is TRBV19 and J is TRBJ1-5, with D unresolved. This receptor was identified in a woman aged 18-29 years with Graves disease. The sequencing here drew on peripheral blood mononuclear cells (PBMCs), taken at new diagnosis, from a patient treated with antithyroid drugs. This CDR3 is CASSIGQSSNQPQHF. In DNA form, the CDR3 reads TGTGCCAGTAGTATAGGGCAGTCTAGCAATCAGCCCCAGCATTTT.